Below are 12 T cell receptor beta chains sequenced from a single sample in a study of T-cell memory formation after mild COVID-19. Each CDR3 protein is one row after TCRdb ran MiXCR on the 5' RACE reads. Here the sample spans roughly 100,000 distinct CDR3 sequences, about 15% being singletons. Sequences were obtained from PBMCs or a T cell subset sorted from them (not recorded which). Receptors were obtained from an adult woman who had mild COVID-19 (a few samples of this study predate the infection). Cell type and time point are not known.

The chain links TRBV29-1 to TRBJ2-3, with a tentative D call TRBD1 (5 bases). V was cut by 7 bases and J by 4 bases, with 15 bases left in between. The CDR3 loop spans 13 amino acids. From germline, CDR1 is SQVTM and CDR2 ANQGSEA. CDR3 protein: CSGRGLGPDTQYF. CDR3 sequence (DNA): TGCAGCGGTAGGGGTCTCGGCCCAGATACGCAGTATTTT.

The V call is TRBV9, the J call TRBJ1-3; perhaps TRBD1 as D (5 bases). With 3 bases removed from V and 4 bases from J, the gap between germline ends came to 14 bases. Germline assignment: CDR1 SGDLS and CDR2 YYNGEE. The CDR3 is 15 residues long. The CDR3 DNA follows: TGTGCCAGCAGCGCTGAGGACATCGCCGGAAACACCATATATTTT. It yields the protein CASSAEDIAGNTIYF.

The chain links TRBV6-6 to TRBJ2-7, with TRBD2 as a possible D gene (6 bases). The germline V and J ends were trimmed by 3 bases and 5 bases, with 8 bases remaining between them. The CDR3 consists of 12 residues. CDR1 is MNHNY, CDR2 SVGAGI, per germline (reference sequence). CDR3 sequence reads: CASSYRRDEQYF. The DNA of the CDR3 is TGTGCCAGCAGTTATAGGAGGGACGAGCAGTACTTC.

This clonotype was counted between two and nine times. The chain couples TRBV30 to TRBJ2-3, with 9 bases that match TRBD2. CDR3 size: 14 residues. Germline V gene data show CDR1 as GTSNPN and CDR2 as SVGIG (reference sequence). V gave up 4 bases and J gave up 5 bases; unmatched junction bases: 7. CDR3 DNA: TGTGCCTGGATACCTAGCGGGGAGGGAGATACGCAGTATTTT. Translated: CAWIPSGEGDTQYF.

J is TRBJ1-5 and V is TRBV6-1, with 7 nucleotides matching TRBD1. Trimming cost V 6 bases and J 5 bases; bases outside gene matches: 10. From germline, CDR1 is MNHNS and CDR2 SASEGT. The CDR3 sequence is 15 residues long. The CDR3 region has the DNA TGTGCCAGCAGGATGACAGGGTTTGGTGATCAGCCCCAGCATTTT. Its protein is CASRMTGFGDQPQHF.

The V gene is TRBV27, the J gene TRBJ2-2; D gene unclear. This CDR3 has 14 residues. V dropped 4 bases and J dropped 5 bases, with 11 bases sitting between them. Germline V CDR1 and CDR2: MNHEY, SMNVEV (reference sequence). The CDR3 is CASSSWTVTGELFF. Here the CDR3 DNA reads TGTGCCAGCAGTTCCTGGACGGTTACCGGGGAGCTGTTTTTT.

Many counts were recorded for this clonotype. V usage is TRBV27 and J usage is TRBJ2-1; 10 positions agree with TRBD2. The CDR3 consists of 14 residues. Germline CDR1 MNHEY, CDR2 SMNVEV (reference sequence). The V segment lost 10 bases and the J segment 7 bases; nucleotides outside the gene matches: 10. The CDR3 DNA reads TGTGCCACCCTAAGAGCGGGAGGGCCGAATGAGCAGTTCTTC. Translated: CATLRAGGPNEQFF.

This chain connects TRBV7-9 to TRBJ1-1; TRBD1 agrees at 11 bases. This CDR3 spans 18 amino acids. Trimming removed 2 bases from V and 5 bases from J; junction bases left unmatched: 13. Per the germline V gene, CDR1 is SEHNR and CDR2 is FQNEAQ (reference sequence). The CDR3 is CASSLIPRGQGAGTEAFF. The CDR3 nucleotides read TGTGCCAGCAGCTTAATCCCGAGAGGACAGGGGGCTGGGACTGAAGCTTTCTTT. Full variable domain (missing parts from reference TRBV7-9 and TRBJ1-1): DTGVSQNPRHKITKRGQNVTFRCDPISEHNRLYWYRQTLGQGPEFLTYFQNEAQLEKSRLLSDRFSAERPKGSFSTLEIQRTEQGDSAMYLCASSLIPRGQGAGTEAFFGQGTRLTVV.

This clonotype was seen a few times. J is TRBJ2-3 and V is TRBV5-1, with D possibly TRBD1 on 6 matching bases. Germline assignment: CDR1 SGHRS and CDR2 YFSETQ. The V and J ends lost 5 bases and 5 bases respectively, with 21 bases between them. This CDR3 contains 16 residues. In nucleotides, the CDR3 is TGCGCCAGCAGTCCACAGGGAATGGAAGCACGAGATACGCAGTATTTT. The encoded protein is CASSPQGMEARDTQYF.

The chain has TRBV4-1 and TRBJ2-7; no clear D. V lost 3 bases, J lost 3 bases, and 18 bases lay in between. Germline CDR1 is MGHRA and CDR2 is YSYEKL. This CDR3 comprises 16 residues. The CDR3 sequence is CASSHEVPSWGYEQYF. In nucleotides, the CDR3 is TGCGCCAGCAGCCATGAGGTTCCGAGTTGGGGCTACGAGCAGTACTTC.

This clonotype came up a few times. The chain's CDR3 is CSVQQGETEAFF. CDR3 coding DNA: TGCAGCGTACAACAGGGGGAGACTGAAGCTTTCTTT. The chain couples TRBV29-1 to TRBJ1-1, with 8 bases fitting TRBD1. V lost 6 bases to trimming and J lost 5 bases; unmatched junction nucleotides: 5. CDR1 and CDR2 (germline): SQVTM, ANQGSEA. There are 12 residues in the CDR3.

V usage is TRBV25-1 and J usage is TRBJ2-5; either TRBD1 or TRBD2 may fit D (5 bases each). CDR1 and CDR2 (germline): MGHDK, SYGVNS. V dropped 1 base and J dropped 2 bases, with 11 bases sitting between them. CDR3 length: 15 amino acids. The CDR3 region has the DNA TGTGCCAGCAGTGAATGGGCAGGGAGACAAGAGACCCAGTACTTC. It yields the protein CASSEWAGRQETQYF.